The source of this T cell receptor beta chain is a study of cytomegalovirus exposure and HLA in healthy donors. Study outcomes and limitations: Follow-up analysis later connected one missense variant in DCLRE1C with trimming of TCR beta V- and J-genes. Excluded: some indistinguishable V segments such as TRBV6-2 and TRBV6-3. Several of the most significant clusters appeared, in a later analysis, to be linked to common viral pathogens.

This clone was detected a few times. The antigen is undetermined. The CDR3 is 16 amino acids. V was clipped by 0 bases and J by 3 bases; unmatched bases: 6. CDR1 is KGHSH, CDR2 LQKENI, per germline. The PCR employed 60 Vbeta primers together with 13 Jbeta primers. The method was immunoSEQ multiplex PCR; TCRdb's version includes in-frame clones alone and lacks a portion of them. The sample comprises fewer than 150,000 clones, 77% of which are singletons, and 2% rests with the top ten. The chain recombines TRBV18 with TRBJ1-1, with 8 bases that match TRBD1. The TCR sequence derives from a young man in good health and CMV-seronegative. Sequenced material: PBMCs. In nucleotides, the CDR3 is TGTGCCAGCTCACCACCGGCCAGGGGGCCGCACACTGAAGCTTTCTTT. As protein: CASSPPARGPHTEAFF.